Presented here are 21 T cell receptor beta chains from one specimen sequenced in a study of human CD8 memory T cell subsets. TCR beta libraries were made by UMI-labeled 5' RACE. Reprocessing the 5' RACE reads, TCRdb reports a single entry for every CDR3 protein and omits DNA. The sample holds 15,000 or so distinct CDR3 sequences. Sequences were obtained from CD8+ stem-like memory T cells (TSCM and TCM) sorted from PBMCs. Indicated subset: stem-like memory CD8 T cells (TSTEM), CCR7+ PD-1- TIGIT-. The receptors originated from a human donor in good health.

The V call is TRBV28, the J call TRBJ2-7; TCRdb indicates TRBD2, and absent DNA this call remains unverified. CDR1 is MDHEN and CDR2 is SYDVKM in the germline V gene. This CDR3 is built from 15 residues. CDR3 sequence: CASSFSGSFTYEQYF.

The rearrangement joins TRBV20-1 to TRBJ1-5; TCRdb returns TRBD1, unconfirmable since there is no DNA. The CDR3 totals 13 residues. Germline V gene sequence: CDR1 DFQATT, CDR2 SNEGSKA (reference sequence). The CDR3: CNTAGSDNQPQHF.

This clonotype registers medium-sized by frequency. The chain uses TRBV9 and TRBJ1-4. CDR1 is SGDLS and CDR2 is YYNGEE in the germline V gene. The CDR3 has 13 residues. CDR3 sequence reads: CASSVGVREKLFF.

The V gene is TRBV11-2, the J gene TRBJ1-1; TCRdb lists TRBD1, though no DNA is available to test this call. CDR1 is SGHAT, CDR2 FQNNGV, per germline. The CDR3 contains 13 residues. This chain's CDR3 is CASSPGRWAEAFF.

The chain has TRBV5-6 and TRBJ2-4; TCRdb's assignment of TRBD1 cannot be checked, as there is no DNA. CDR3 length: 12 amino acids. Germline CDR1 is SGHDT and CDR2 is YYEEEE. The CDR3 spells CASSGDSDIQYF.

This chain connects TRBV5-4 to TRBJ2-1; there is no DNA to check the TCRdb D call of TRBD1. Per germline, CDR1 SGHNT and CDR2 YYREEE (reference sequence). CDR3 length: 13 residues. The CDR3: CASSLVVPNEQFF.

The chain couples TRBV23-1 to TRBJ2-2; TCRdb gives TRBD1 as the D gene, but with no DNA this cannot be confirmed. TRBV23-1 is sorted into the ORF group, with uncertain function. This CDR3 is 16 amino acids long. CDR3 sequence reads: CASSSPNPGNTGELFF.

The genes are TRBV4-3 and TRBJ1-2; absent DNA, TCRdb's TRBD1 call cannot be checked. Germline V gives CDR1 LGHNA, CDR2 YSLEER. This CDR3 is 14 amino acids long. The CDR3 is CASSLRIQGEGYTF.

The genes are TRBV4-3 and TRBJ2-7. From germline, CDR1 is LGHNA and CDR2 YSLEER. CDR3 length: 15 amino acids. The CDR3 is CASSQDSASTYEQYF.

The rearrangement uses TRBV4-1 and TRBJ2-1; TCRdb picks TRBD1, but there is no DNA to check that call. Germline CDR1 and CDR2: MGHRA and YSYEKL. The CDR3 totals 18 residues. CDR3 region: CASSQDPFGTGELNEQFF.

The chain is built from TRBV3-1 and TRBJ1-5. CDR1 and CDR2 from the germline V gene are LGHDT and YNNKEL (reference sequence). The CDR3 consists of 15 residues. The CDR3 sequence is CAARFKWHGNQPQHF.

This chain links TRBV11-2 with TRBJ2-5; TCRdb lists TRBD2, though no DNA is available to test this call. The germline V gene has CDR1 SGHAT and CDR2 FQNNGV. The CDR3 has 14 residues. This CDR3 reads CASSLNLQGETQYF.

The chain combines TRBV7-9 with TRBJ2-7; TCRdb picks TRBD1, but there is no DNA to check that call. Germline values: CDR1 SEHNR, CDR2 FQNEAQ (reference sequence). CDR3 length: 15 amino acids. The CDR3 is CASSFIEGDPYEQYF.

The chain recombines TRBV20-1 with TRBJ2-7; TCRdb proposes TRBD2, but this gene call is untestable without DNA. The CDR3 runs 17 residues. CDR1 is DFQATT, CDR2 SNEGSKA, per germline (reference sequence). CDR3 amino acids: CSARGRGLAGGLYEQYF.

By frequency, this clonotype is medium-sized. The chain recombines TRBV5-1 with TRBJ2-7. CDR1 and CDR2 (germline): SGHRS, YFSETQ. This CDR3 is built from 14 residues. The CDR3 loop is CASSFKAGVHEQYF.

J is TRBJ2-1 and V is TRBV6-6; absent DNA, TCRdb's TRBD1 call cannot be checked. This CDR3 is 11 amino acids long. CDR1 is MNHNY, CDR2 SVGAGI, per germline (reference sequence). The CDR3 here is CASSTGYEQFF.

J is TRBJ1-5 and V is TRBV7-9. CDR1 is SEHNR, CDR2 FQNEAQ, per germline (reference sequence). The CDR3 is 12 amino acids. CDR3: CASTRPNQPQHF.

The rearrangement uses TRBV12-3 or TRBV12-4 and TRBJ1-2; TCRdb calls TRBD1, which cannot be checked without DNA. This CDR3 has 16 residues. This CDR3 is CASSLVPDRVVDGYTF.

The chain has TRBV18 and TRBJ1-5; TCRdb's D gene call, TRBD1, goes unchecked for lack of DNA. Germline lookup yields CDR1 KGHSH and CDR2 LQKENI. The length of the CDR3 is 15 residues. The CDR3 here is CASSEGARLNQPQHF.

The V call is TRBV27, the J call TRBJ2-7. The CDR3 totals 11 residues. Germline V gene data show CDR1 as MNHEY and CDR2 as SMNVEV (reference sequence). CDR3 loop: CARPHTYEQYF.

This sequence joins TRBV5-1 and TRBJ1-5; TCRdb returns TRBD1, unconfirmable since there is no DNA. The CDR3 runs to 15 residues. Germline assignment: CDR1 SGHRS and CDR2 YFSETQ. This CDR3 is CASSLEGVRDQPQHF.